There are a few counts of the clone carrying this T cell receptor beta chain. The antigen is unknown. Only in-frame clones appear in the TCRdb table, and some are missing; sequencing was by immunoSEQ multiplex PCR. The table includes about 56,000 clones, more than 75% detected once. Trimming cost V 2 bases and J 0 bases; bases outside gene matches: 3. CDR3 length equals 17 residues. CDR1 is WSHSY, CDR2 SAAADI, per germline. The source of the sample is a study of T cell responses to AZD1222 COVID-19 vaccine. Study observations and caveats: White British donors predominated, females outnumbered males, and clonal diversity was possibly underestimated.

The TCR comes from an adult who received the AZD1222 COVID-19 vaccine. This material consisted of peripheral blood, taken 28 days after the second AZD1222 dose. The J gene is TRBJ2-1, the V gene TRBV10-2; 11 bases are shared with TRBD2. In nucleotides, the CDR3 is TGCGCCAGCAGTGAGACTAGCGGGGGTAGCTCCTACAATGAGCAGTTCTTC. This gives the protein CASSETSGGSSYNEQFF.